Each of the 17 T cell receptor beta chains below was sequenced from the same sample in a study of OX40 agonist ivuxolimab in advanced cancers. The table came from immunoSEQ multiplex PCR; TCRdb's copy has only in-frame clones and leaves some out. Of 70,000 to 100,000 clones in the sample, around 86% were seen once. The sequencing here drew on CD4+ or CD8+ T cells sorted from blood, taken in a trial of the OX40 agonist ivuxolimab. Receptors were obtained from an adult with an advanced solid tumor such as melanoma, head and neck, liver or kidney cancer.

V and J are TRBV25-1 and TRBJ2-5; 11 bases align to TRBD2. This CDR3 spans 15 amino acids. Trimming took 6 bases from V and 1 from J; bases not matched to a gene: 4. Germline-derived CDR1 and CDR2 are MGHDK and SYGVNS. This CDR3 is CASSRTSGSQETQYF. CDR3 bases: TGTGCCAGCAGCCGGACTAGCGGGTCCCAAGAGACCCAGTACTTC.

The rearrangement links TRBV7-9 to TRBJ2-1; 13 nucleotides agree with TRBD2. Trimming took 5 bases from V and 2 from J; bases not matched to a gene: 6. CDR1 and CDR2 (germline): SEHNR, FQNEAQ (reference sequence). There are 17 residues in the CDR3. The CDR3 reads CASSRGTSGITYNEQFF. CDR3 bases: TGTGCCAGCAGCCGGGGGACTAGCGGGATCACCTACAATGAGCAGTTCTTC.

CDR3 coding DNA: TGTGCCAGCAGCTTCCGGACAGGATTATACGAGCAGTACTTC. It is translated as CASSFRTGLYEQYF. This rearrangement joins TRBV7-8 to TRBJ2-7, with 7 bases identical to TRBD1. In germline, CDR1 is SGHVS, CDR2 FQNEAQ. The ends lost 3 bases at V and 4 bases at J; junction bases unmatched: 6. The CDR3 sequence is 14 residues long.

The chain is built from TRBV5-1 and TRBJ2-1; 11 bases line up with TRBD2. Germline V gives CDR1 SGHRS, CDR2 YFSETQ. J gave up 6 bases and V 2 bases, and 4 bases lay outside the gene matches. The CDR3 loop spans 15 amino acids. The CDR3 spells CASSFTSGSSNEQFF. CDR3 sequence (DNA): TGCGCCAGCAGCTTCACTAGCGGGAGTTCCAATGAGCAGTTCTTC.

The gene calls are TRBV19 and TRBJ1-2, with D tentatively TRBD1 (5 bases). The germline V gene has CDR1 LNHDA and CDR2 SQIVND (reference sequence). V lost 5 bases, J lost 2 bases, and 12 bases lay in between. The CDR3 has 14 residues. The CDR3 region has the DNA TGTGCCAGTAGTCACGACAGTGGAAACTATGGCTACACCTTC. Translation gives CASSHDSGNYGYTF.

This chain links TRBV29-1 with TRBJ2-7; 12 bases are shared with TRBD2. The germline CDR1 and CDR2 sequences are SQVTM and ANQGSEA. The ends lost 1 base at V and 4 bases at J; junction bases unmatched: 11. The CDR3 has 17 residues. CDR3 coding DNA: TGCAGCGTTGAAGCTCCAGGGAAGACTAGCGGGAGATACGAGCAGTACTTC. The encoded protein is CSVEAPGKTSGRYEQYF.

The sample holds one count of this clone. V usage is TRBV6-6 and J usage is TRBJ2-3; tentatively, D is TRBD2 (6 bases). Germline CDR1 is MNHNY and CDR2 is SVGAGI (reference sequence). The CDR3 sequence is 15 residues long. Trimming pared 6 bases from V and 2 bases from J, leaving 15 bases between. The CDR3 DNA is TGTGCCAGCAGAGAAGGGCTAGCGCACACAGATACGCAGTATTTT. It translates to CASREGLAHTDTQYF.

In this sample, this clone turned up once. The V call is TRBV18, the J call TRBJ2-7; D is tentatively TRBD1 or TRBD2 (6 bases each). The CDR3 is made up of 14 amino acids. Germline-derived CDR1 and CDR2 are KGHSH and LQKENI. Trimming cost V 0 bases and J 2 bases, with 8 bases left between them. This chain's CDR3 is CASSPPGGTYEQYF. The DNA for the CDR3 is TGTGCCAGCTCACCACCAGGGGGGACCTACGAGCAGTACTTC. Complete variable domain (other parts from reference TRBV18 and TRBJ2-7): NAGVMQNPRHLVRRRGQEARLRCSPMKGHSHVYWYRQLPEEGLKFMVYLQKENIIDESGMPKERFSAEFPKEGPSILRIQQVVRGDSAAYFCASSPPGGTYEQYFGPGTRLTVT.

This chain connects TRBV10-3 to TRBJ2-1; the D gene is possibly TRBD2 (6 bases). The CDR3 is made up of 14 amino acids. Germline CDR1 and CDR2: ENHRY and SYGVKD. Trimming shortened V by 3 bases and J by 4 bases, and 10 bases separated the two germline ends. In DNA, the CDR3 is TGTGCCATCAGTGAAGCGGGCGCTTACAATGAGCAGTTCTTC. It encodes CAISEAGAYNEQFF.

The rearrangement uses TRBV11-2 and TRBJ2-1, with 13 nucleotides matching TRBD2. V shed 5 bases and J 0 bases; nucleotides not matched to a gene: 10. The CDR3 totals 19 residues. CDR1 SGHAT and CDR2 FQNNGV come from the germline V gene. CDR3 nucleotides: TGTGCCAGCAGCGGAGCCGGACTAGCGGGAGCCCTCTCCTACAATGAGCAGTTCTTC. Translation gives CASSGAGLAGALSYNEQFF.

The gene calls are TRBV5-6 and TRBJ1-2; the D is unclear. Germline V lookup: CDR1 SGHDT, CDR2 YYEEEE. There are 10 residues in the CDR3. The V and J ends lost 1 base and 14 bases respectively, with 9 bases between them. The CDR3 protein is CASSLYGQTF. As DNA, the CDR3 is TGTGCCAGCAGCTTGTACGGGCAAACCTTC.

V usage is TRBV29-1 and J usage is TRBJ2-3, with D hard to call. Germline CDR1 and CDR2: SQVTM and ANQGSEA. Trimming stripped 5 bases from V and 0 bases from J, with 9 bases between. The CDR3 spans 13 residues. CDR3 sequence (DNA): TGCAGCGTTTCACCTGGGAGCACAGATACGCAGTATTTT. This codes for CSVSPGSTDTQYF.

The J gene is TRBJ2-3, the V gene TRBV4-1, with 11 bases fitting TRBD2. Germline assignment: CDR1 MGHRA and CDR2 YSYEKL. J gave up 6 bases and V 2 bases, and 13 bases lay outside the gene matches. CDR3 length equals 18 residues. The DNA for the CDR3 is TGCGCCAGCAGCCAACCCTCTCGGCGGGGACTAGCGGCGGATACGCAGTATTTT. It codes for CASSQPSRRGLAADTQYF.

This clone showed up just once. The genes are TRBV5-1 and TRBJ2-2; the D gene is possibly TRBD2 (5 bases). Germline V lookup: CDR1 SGHRS, CDR2 YFSETQ. Trimming took off 2 bases at V and 3 bases at J, with 11 bases between the two ends. This CDR3 has 15 residues. The CDR3 DNA follows: TGCGCCAGCAGCTTCCCCCGGGATGACACCGGGGAGCTGTTTTTT. It specifies CASSFPRDDTGELFF.

The chain uses TRBV7-9 and TRBJ1-2; perhaps TRBD1 as D (6 bases). V shed 5 bases and J shed 6 bases, with 16 bases lying between them. Germline CDR1 and CDR2: SEHNR and FQNEAQ (reference sequence). The CDR3 spans 14 residues. CDR3 in amino acids: CASSALGGQDGYTF. The CDR3 DNA sequence: TGTGCCAGCAGCGCCCTGGGGGGCCAAGATGGCTACACCTTC.

The chain is built from TRBV7-2 and TRBJ2-3, with 7 bases that match TRBD2. Per germline, CDR1 SGHTA and CDR2 FQGNSA. The CDR3 loop spans 15 amino acids. The V and J ends lost 5 bases and 3 bases, in that order; junction bases with no gene match: 8. The CDR3 sequence is CASSPTSSETDTQYF. For the CDR3, the DNA is TGTGCCAGCAGCCCGACTAGCTCGGAGACAGATACGCAGTATTTT.

The chain joins TRBV5-1 to TRBJ2-1, with 13 bases fitting TRBD2. Trimming cost V 0 bases and J 8 bases; bases outside gene matches: 8. CDR3 size: 17 residues. Germline V gene lookup returns CDR1 SGHRS and CDR2 YFSETQ. The DNA of the CDR3 is TGCGCCAGCAGCTTGGGACTAGCGGGAGGCCTACGCGATGAGCAGTTCTTC. It encodes CASSLGLAGGLRDEQFF.